These 13 T cell receptor beta chains share one sample of origin, sequenced in a study of T cell repertoires in cytomegalovirus infection. TCRdb ran MiXCR on the reads and lists one entry per CDR3 protein. The data hold about 250,000 distinct CDR3 sequences, with over 9% observed a single time. Sequencing was done on a sample of PBMCs. The origin of the receptors is a human donor in good health (CMV status not recorded). Some clones in this sample may be carry-over from other donors' samples.

This clonotype was detected many times. The chain has TRBV7-2 and TRBJ2-7, with D possibly being TRBD1 (6 bases). V lost 5 bases, J lost 0 bases, and 14 bases lay in between. Germline V gene data show CDR1 as SGHTA and CDR2 as FQGNSA. CDR3 length: 15 amino acids. The CDR3 DNA reads TGTGCCAGCAGCCCACACAGGGCCCGCTCCTACGAGCAGTACTTC. It yields the protein CASSPHRARSYEQYF.

V and J are TRBV29-1 and TRBJ1-2, with D possibly matching TRBD1 (6 bases). V lost 6 bases and J 8 bases, leaving 19 bases between the germline ends. Germline V gives CDR1 SQVTM, CDR2 ANQGSEA. The CDR3 extends over 13 amino acids. The CDR3 here is CSVPQGGGVGYTF. CDR3 DNA sequence: TGCAGCGTCCCTCAAGGGGGGGGCGTCGGCTACACCTTC.

This clonotype turned up a few times. V is TRBV29-1 and J is TRBJ1-2; D ambiguous. Trimming left V 0 bases short and J 10 bases short, with 9 bases between. Germline V lookup: CDR1 SQVTM, CDR2 ANQGSEA. This CDR3 has 11 amino acids. CDR3 region: CSVEDPGFYTF. The CDR3 coding sequence is TGCAGCGTTGAAGATCCCGGATTCTACACCTTC.

The genes are TRBV28 and TRBJ2-2; D not certain. The V end was cut by 5 bases, the J end by 2 bases, with 12 bases between. The CDR3 totals 15 residues. The germline V gene has CDR1 MDHEN and CDR2 SYDVKM. The CDR3 sequence: CASSPDNRNTGELFF. The DNA for the CDR3 is TGTGCCAGCAGTCCCGACAACCGAAACACCGGGGAGCTGTTTTTT.

This clonotype was seen a handful of times. The chain links TRBV7-9 to TRBJ1-2; no definite D call. The CDR3 spans 12 residues. Looked up from germline, CDR1 is SEHNR and CDR2 is FQNEAQ (reference sequence). Trimming took 1 base from V and 7 from J, leaving 7 bases between them. CDR3: CASSLDRVGYTF. The CDR3 DNA reads as TGTGCCAGCAGCTTAGATCGGGTTGGCTACACCTTC.

This clonotype was picked up a small number of times. CDR3 nucleotides: TGTGCCAGCTCACTTTCGAGCAACACTGAAGCTTTCTTT. Encoded protein: CASSLSSNTEAFF. The chain employs TRBV18 and TRBJ1-1; no reliable D call. Looked up from germline, CDR1 is KGHSH and CDR2 is LQKENI. This CDR3 has 13 amino acids. The V and J ends lost 4 bases and 2 bases respectively, with 8 bases between them.

This clonotype was found a few times. This chain connects TRBV9 to TRBJ2-7; D is unclear. The ends were cut back, 0 bases at V and 4 bases at J, with 14 bases in the middle. This CDR3 has 15 amino acids. The germline V gene has CDR1 SGDLS and CDR2 YYNGEE. CDR3 sequence reads: CASSVGGPWGYEQYF. The CDR3 DNA sequence: TGTGCCAGCAGCGTAGGGGGTCCATGGGGTTACGAGCAGTACTTC.

The sample holds many counts of this clonotype. The V and J genes are TRBV28 and TRBJ1-4; weak D call: TRBD1 (5 bases). This CDR3 is built from 15 residues. Per the germline V gene, CDR1 is MDHEN and CDR2 is SYDVKM. Between the trimmed V and J ends, which lost 7 bases and 5 bases, there was a span of 17 bases. CDR3 nucleotides: TGTGCCAGCACCTCCGCGGCAGGGTGGAATGAAAAACTGTTTTTT. Its translation: CASTSAAGWNEKLFF. The variable domain in full, with the rest retrieved from reference TRBV28 and TRBJ1-4, is DVKVTQSSRYLVKRTGEKVFLECVQDMDHENMFWYRQDPGLGLRLIYFSYDVKMKEKGDIPEGYSVSREKKERFSLILESASTNQTSMYLCASTSAAGWNEKLFFGSGTQLSVL.

V and J are TRBV18 and TRBJ2-3; the D gene could be TRBD1 or TRBD2 (6 bases each). CDR3 length: 16 residues. The germline gives CDR1 KGHSH, CDR2 LQKENI. V was pared by 4 bases and J by 3 bases, with 17 bases between. The CDR3 DNA follows: TGTGCCAGCTCACTTACCGACGGGGGCAGGACAGATACGCAGTATTTT. Its translation is CASSLTDGGRTDTQYF.

In its sample, this clonotype was seen many times. The V call is TRBV6-5, the J call TRBJ1-1; D perhaps matches TRBD1 (6 bases). V dropped 0 bases and J dropped 4 bases, with 18 bases sitting between them. The CDR3 extends over 17 amino acids. Germline CDR1 is MNHEY and CDR2 is SVGAGI. This CDR3 reads CASSYSLGPGEGTEAFF. CDR3 bases: TGTGCCAGCAGTTACTCGTTGGGGCCAGGGGAAGGCACTGAAGCTTTCTTT.

This clonotype was recorded at least ten times. The chain is built from TRBV7-9 and TRBJ1-1; the D is unclear. Trimming removed 1 base from V and 4 bases from J, with 7 bases in between. The CDR3 totals 13 residues. From germline, CDR1 is SEHNR and CDR2 FQNEAQ (reference sequence). In nucleotides, the CDR3 is TGTGCCAGCAGCTTAGAAGGGCCCACTGAAGCTTTCTTT. Protein: CASSLEGPTEAFF.

The V gene is TRBV28, the J gene TRBJ2-7; 7 bases are shared with TRBD1. Germline CDR1 is MDHEN and CDR2 is SYDVKM. The CDR3 extends over 14 amino acids. V lost 8 bases, J lost 6 bases, and 13 bases stayed unmatched. The DNA of the CDR3 is TGTGCCAGCGGCCAAACAGGGGATGTAGGCGAGCAGTACTTC. It encodes CASGQTGDVGEQYF.

This clonotype occurred many times. CDR3 residues: CASSRDEAYEQYF. In DNA form, the CDR3 reads TGTGCCAGCAGCCGGGACGAAGCCTACGAGCAGTACTTC. The chain joins TRBV6-5 to TRBJ2-7; either TRBD1 or TRBD2 may supply D (5 bases each). Per the germline V gene, CDR1 is MNHEY and CDR2 is SVGAGI. The V end was cut by 6 bases, the J end by 2 bases, with 11 bases between. CDR3 length: 13 residues.